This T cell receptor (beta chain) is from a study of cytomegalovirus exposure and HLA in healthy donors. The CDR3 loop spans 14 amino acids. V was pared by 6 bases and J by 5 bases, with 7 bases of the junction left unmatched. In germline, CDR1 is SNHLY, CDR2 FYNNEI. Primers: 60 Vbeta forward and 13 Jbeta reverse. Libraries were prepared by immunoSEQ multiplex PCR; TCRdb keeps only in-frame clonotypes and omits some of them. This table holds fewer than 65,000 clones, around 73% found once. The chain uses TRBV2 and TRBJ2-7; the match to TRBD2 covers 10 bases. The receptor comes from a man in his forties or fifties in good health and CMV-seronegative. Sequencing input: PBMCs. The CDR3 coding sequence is TGTGCCAGCAGCACTAGCGGGGAGCGCCACGAGCAGTACTTC. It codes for CASSTSGERHEQYF.